This TCR beta chain originates from a study of cytomegalovirus exposure and HLA in healthy donors. Study overall: Both the roughly 120 validation repertoires and the approximately 700 first-cohort repertoires used the same platform, as reported by a later analysis. Points from the study as a whole: Researchers reported that three CMV-associated chains were confirmed in vitro as CMV antigen-specific.

Data came from immunoSEQ multiplex PCR; TCRdb stores just in-frame clones and leaves some out. There are some 260,000 clones in the sample; over 75% occur only once, and around 11% lies in the top ten. This CDR3 contains 16 residues. The V gene lost 1 base and the J gene lost 0 bases, with 11 bases spanning the gap. Germline V lookup: CDR1 SGHRS, CDR2 YFSETQ. Notes on this clone: Its antigen is unidentified.

This TCR was recovered from a man aged 18 to 29 in good health and CMV-seropositive. Source material: PBMCs. The rearrangement links TRBV5-1 to TRBJ2-1, with D perhaps TRBD2 (5 bases). The CDR3 reads CASSLLPGSSYNEQFF. The CDR3 nucleotides are TGCGCCAGCAGCTTGCTCCCTGGGAGCTCCTACAATGAGCAGTTCTTC. Supplemented by reference TRBV5-1 and TRBJ2-1, the full variable domain reads KAGVTQTPRYLIKTRGQQVTLSCSPISGHRSVSWYQQTPGQGLQFLFEYFSETQRNKGNFPGRFSGRQFSNSRSEMNVSTLELGDSALYLCASSLLPGSSYNEQFFGPGTRLTVL.